This TCR beta chain was obtained from a study of blood T cell repertoires in COVID-19. Study at large: The study drew acute and convalescent COVID-19 samples from the United States, Italy and Spain.

Profiled with immunoSEQ multiplex PCR; TCRdb holds only in-frame clones, not every one. The sample holds around 67,000 clones, 91% seen once. CDR1 and CDR2 (germline): SGHTA, FQGNSA. The CDR3 has 12 residues. The V and J ends lost 5 bases and 3 bases respectively, with 8 bases between them. The clonotype was recovered from a human donor in a cohort sampled during active COVID-19. The sample consisted of peripheral blood. V gene TRBV7-2 combines with J gene TRBJ2-7; D is unresolved. DNA for the CDR3: TGTGCCAGCAGCCTCACGGGCTACGAGCAGTACTTC. It translates to CASSLTGYEQYF.